Below are 30 T cell receptor beta chains sequenced from a single sample in a study of cytomegalovirus exposure and HLA in healthy donors. Primers for the PCR totalled 60 Vbeta and 13 Jbeta. Sequenced by immunoSEQ multiplex PCR; TCRdb stores in-frame clones only, minus some. This sample has 150,000 or so clones, with nearly 80% found just once. The sample was PBMCs. These receptors were collected from a man aged 25-40 years in good health and CMV-seropositive.

The V and J genes are TRBV9 and TRBJ2-2; 8 positions match TRBD2. This CDR3 comprises 15 residues. CDR1 is SGDLS and CDR2 is YYNGEE in the germline V gene. V dropped 0 bases and J dropped 5; count of bases not matched to a gene: 3. Written as DNA, the CDR3 is TGTGCCAGCAGCGTAGAACTAGCGGCAACCGGGGAGCTGTTTTTT. It specifies CASSVELAATGELFF.

The chain has TRBV27 and TRBJ2-1, with TRBD1 matching 7 bases. The ends lost 5 bases at V and 7 bases at J; junction bases unmatched: 17. Looked up from germline, CDR1 is MNHEY and CDR2 is SMNVEV (reference sequence). The CDR3 runs to 17 residues. For the CDR3, the DNA is TGTGCCAGCAGTGCAGGGACAGCGACGTTCGTGCGGAATGAGCAGTTCTTC. Amino acids: CASSAGTATFVRNEQFF.

The chain links TRBV11-3 to TRBJ1-5; D may be TRBD1 (6 bases). The V end lost 2 bases, the J end lost 0 bases, and 8 bases lay between the germline ends. Germline lookup yields CDR1 SGHNT and CDR2 YENEEA. CDR3 length equals 15 residues. CDR3 protein: CASSLYRDSNQPQHF. The CDR3 DNA sequence: TGTGCCAGCAGCTTATACAGGGATAGCAATCAGCCCCAGCATTTT.

V gene TRBV12-2 combines with J gene TRBJ1-5; the D segment call TRBD1 is taken from the table without a DNA check. TRBV12-2 is noted as a pseudogene. The length of the CDR3 is 13 residues. The CDR3 DNA reads as TGTGCAAGTCGCCGGGCAGGGGATCAGCCCCAGCATTTT. Translated, it gives CASRRAGDQPQHF.

The chain uses TRBV7-8 and TRBJ2-2; a weak D match, TRBD2 (5 bases). The ends were cut back, 5 bases at V and 7 bases at J, with 14 bases in the middle. Germline V gene data show CDR1 as SGHVS and CDR2 as FQNEAQ. The CDR3 totals 14 residues. CDR3 in DNA: TGTGCCAGCAGCCTATGGGCAGAGGGCGGGGAGCTGTTTTTT. It translates to CASSLWAEGGELFF.

The chain uses TRBV6-5 and TRBJ2-2, with D uncertain. Germline V gene sequence: CDR1 MNHEY, CDR2 SVGAGI. CDR3 length: 12 residues. V was shortened by 5 bases and J by 6 bases, with 7 bases between the two germline ends. The CDR3 spells CASSTHSGELFF. In nucleotides, the CDR3 is TGTGCCAGCAGTACACATTCCGGGGAGCTGTTTTTT.

The V call is TRBV28, the J call TRBJ1-1; D is possibly TRBD1 (6 bases). With 7 bases removed from V and 4 bases from J, the gap between germline ends came to 19 bases. This CDR3 has 15 amino acids. The germline CDR1 and CDR2 sequences are MDHEN and SYDVKM. The CDR3: CASTTGRGSRTEAFF. The CDR3 DNA follows: TGTGCCAGCACAACAGGGAGAGGGAGCCGCACTGAAGCTTTCTTT.

For the CDR3, the DNA is TGTGCCAGCAGTTACTCGATACAGGACACCAAAGAGACCCAGTACTTC. As protein: CASSYSIQDTKETQYF. This chain links TRBV6-5 with TRBJ2-5, with a possible D match to TRBD1 (5 bases). The germline gives CDR1 MNHEY, CDR2 SVGAGI. The CDR3 extends over 16 amino acids. Deletions cut 0 bases from V and 3 bases from J, with 14 bases between.

This chain links TRBV19 with TRBJ1-2; D is uncertain. Germline loops: CDR1 LNHDA, CDR2 SQIVND (reference sequence). The length of the CDR3 is 12 residues. Trimming pared 4 bases from V and 10 bases from J, leaving 13 bases between. CDR3 sequence reads: CASSTIGRLYTF. In nucleotides, the CDR3 is TGTGCCAGTAGTACAATTGGGCGCCTCTACACCTTC.

V gene TRBV6-1 combines with J gene TRBJ1-1; 8 nucleotides align to TRBD1. The junction had 5 bases not matched to a gene; V was cut back by 5 bases and J by 0 bases. The CDR3 is 15 amino acids. Germline lookup yields CDR1 MNHNS and CDR2 SASEGT. Here the CDR3 reads CASSPQGQVNTEAFF. In DNA, the CDR3 is TGTGCCAGCAGTCCCCAGGGACAGGTGAACACTGAAGCTTTCTTT.

This clone was seen a handful of times. V and J are TRBV13 and TRBJ2-1; 13 nucleotides line up with TRBD2. Germline trimming cut 3 bases from V and 9 bases from J; bases unmatched to any gene: 17. Germline assignment: CDR1 PRHDT and CDR2 FYEKMQ (reference sequence). The CDR3 sequence is 19 residues long. The CDR3 region has the DNA TGTGCCAGCAGCTTCTCCTCACGAGGACTAGCGGGAGTAGGAGGTGAGCAGTTCTTC. It yields the protein CASSFSSRGLAGVGGEQFF. The full variable domain, completed using reference TRBV13 and TRBJ2-1, is AAGVIQSPRHLIKEKRETATLKCYPIPRHDTVYWYQQGPGQDPQFLISFYEKMQSDKGSIPDRFSAQQFSDYHSELNMSSLELGDSALYFCASSFSSRGLAGVGGEQFFGPGTRLTVL.

The genes are TRBV5-5 and TRBJ2-7; D is unresolved. The germline V gene has CDR1 SGHKS and CDR2 YYEKEE (reference sequence). The germline V and J ends were trimmed by 0 bases and 3 bases, with 7 bases remaining between them. There are 13 residues in the CDR3. The CDR3 loop is CASSLAPGYEQYF. The CDR3 DNA reads as TGTGCCAGCAGCTTGGCCCCAGGCTACGAGCAGTACTTC.

The chain uses TRBV28 and TRBJ1-1; perhaps TRBD1 as D (5 bases). The germline V gene encodes CDR1 MDHEN and CDR2 SYDVKM. The ends were cut back, 6 bases at V and 6 bases at J, with 14 bases in the middle. This CDR3 spans 13 amino acids. CDR3 in amino acids: CASRPQGASEAFF. In DNA form, the CDR3 reads TGTGCCAGCAGGCCGCAAGGGGCGTCTGAAGCTTTCTTT.

The CDR3 is CATSRERVQETQYF. The CDR3 DNA is TGTGCCACCAGCAGAGAACGGGTCCAAGAGACCCAGTACTTC. This chain uses TRBV15 with TRBJ2-5; no reliable D call. The CDR3 is 14 residues long. Trimming cost V 0 bases and J 1 base, with 6 bases left between them. The germline gives CDR1 LNHNV, CDR2 YYDKDF (reference sequence).

The V call is TRBV28, the J call TRBJ2-5; 11 bases agree with TRBD1. The germline CDR1 and CDR2 sequences are MDHEN and SYDVKM. After removal of 3 bases from V and 2 bases from J, the junction contained 2 bases not matched to a gene. This CDR3 contains 15 residues. As DNA, the CDR3 is TGTGCCAGCAGTTTTAGGGACAGGGGGCAAGAGACCCAGTACTTC. Translated: CASSFRDRGQETQYF.

The chain combines TRBV6-5 with TRBJ1-6; D remains unclear. This CDR3 spans 16 amino acids. Trimming stripped 0 bases from V and 6 bases from J, with 12 bases between. Germline CDR1 is MNHEY and CDR2 is SVGAGI. CDR3 nucleotide sequence: TGTGCCAGCAGTTACTCATTCGGTTCTAGTAATTCACCCCTCCACTTT. Amino acid sequence: CASSYSFGSSNSPLHF.

CDR3 region: CASRTGQGRSPLHF. Written as DNA, the CDR3 is TGTGCCAGCAGGACGGGACAGGGGCGTTCACCCCTCCACTTT. The V and J genes are TRBV2 and TRBJ1-6; 10 bases are shared with TRBD1. The germline V gene has CDR1 SNHLY and CDR2 FYNNEI. This CDR3 contains 14 residues. The V gene end was trimmed by 6 bases and the J gene end by 9 bases; junction bases not matched to a gene: 5. Complete variable domain (other parts from reference TRBV2 and TRBJ1-6): EPEVTQTPSHQVTQMGQEVILRCVPISNHLYFYWYRQILGQKVEFLVSFYNNEISEKSEIFDDQFSVERPDGSNFTLKIRSTKLEDSAMYFCASRTGQGRSPLHFGNGTRLTVT.

The rearrangement joins TRBV5-5 to TRBJ1-3; TRBD1 aligns across 8 bases. V lost 3 bases and J lost 4; bases outside the gene matches: 9. The CDR3 contains 16 residues. The germline CDR1 and CDR2 sequences are SGHKS and YYEKEE (reference sequence). The CDR3 loop reads CASSSGQGVGGNTIYF. As DNA, the CDR3 is TGTGCCAGCAGCTCCGGACAGGGCGTTGGAGGAAACACCATATATTTT.

The chain is built from TRBV29-1 and TRBJ1-1, with D unresolved. V was trimmed by 4 bases and J by 6 bases, leaving 12 bases between them. There are 12 residues in the CDR3. CDR1 is SQVTM and CDR2 is ANQGSEA in the germline V gene. CDR3 DNA: TGCAGCGTTGGCGGGGTGGGCGCTGAAGCTTTCTTT. Its protein product is CSVGGVGAEAFF. Based on the CDR3 plus reference TRBV29-1 and TRBJ1-1, the full variable domain is SAVISQKPSRDICQRGTSLTIQCQVDSQVTMMFWYRQQPGQSLTLIATANQGSEATYESGFVIDKFPISRPNLTFSTLTVSNMSPEDSSIYLCSVGGVGAEAFFGQGTRLTVV.

The chain links TRBV7-6 to TRBJ1-4; no clear D. Trimming pared 4 bases from V and 10 bases from J, leaving 16 bases between. Germline V gene sequence: CDR1 SGHVS, CDR2 FNYEAQ. CDR3 length: 14 amino acids. CDR3 loop: CASSSPRTGGKLFF. The CDR3 DNA reads as TGTGCCAGCAGCTCACCCAGGACCGGAGGAAAACTGTTTTTT.

The chain couples TRBV7-2 to TRBJ1-2, with TRBD1 as a possible D gene (5 bases). Trimming took off 4 bases at V and 4 bases at J, with 19 bases between the two ends. The CDR3 runs to 16 residues. The germline gives CDR1 SGHTA, CDR2 FQGNSA. The CDR3 region has the DNA TGTGCCAGCAGCTCCCAAGGGACCGGAGGGTCCTATGGCTACACCTTC. It yields the protein CASSSQGTGGSYGYTF.

This chain links TRBV15 with TRBJ2-5, with 9 bases aligning to TRBD1. There are 16 residues in the CDR3. Germline V gene data show CDR1 as LNHNV and CDR2 as YYDKDF (reference sequence). V lost 0 bases to trimming and J lost 2 bases; unmatched junction nucleotides: 4. The CDR3: CATSRDRGQGQETQYF. Here the CDR3 DNA reads TGTGCCACCAGCAGAGATCGGGGACAGGGTCAAGAGACCCAGTACTTC.

This clone has just a few counts. CDR3 amino acids: CASSSGQDYGYTF. The CDR3 DNA sequence: TGCGCCAGCAGCTCGGGACAGGACTATGGCTACACCTTC. The gene calls are TRBV5-1 and TRBJ1-2; TRBD1 matches at 8 bases. Germline V CDR1 and CDR2: SGHRS, YFSETQ. The trim removed 3 bases at V and 3 bases at J, leaving 1 base unmatched. The CDR3 spans 13 residues.

This chain joins TRBV2 and TRBJ2-7, with D unclear. Looked up from germline, CDR1 is SNHLY and CDR2 is FYNNEI. There are 13 residues in the CDR3. Deletions cut 11 bases from V and 3 bases from J, with 17 bases between. Here the CDR3 reads CAGFGQNNYEQYF. The CDR3 DNA sequence: TGTGCCGGATTTGGGCAGAATAACTACGAGCAGTACTTC.

The V gene is TRBV5-1, the J gene TRBJ2-7; 7 bases are shared with TRBD1. V trimming: 3 bases; J trimming: 2 bases; junction bases outside the gene matches: 5. There are 14 residues in the CDR3. The germline V gene encodes CDR1 SGHRS and CDR2 YFSETQ. The CDR3 here is CASSYDRDTYEQYF. The CDR3 coding sequence is TGCGCCAGCAGCTACGACAGGGATACCTACGAGCAGTACTTC.

This chain joins TRBV6-5 and TRBJ2-7, with TRBD2 matching 7 bases. Germline V gene lookup returns CDR1 MNHEY and CDR2 SVGAGI. The length of the CDR3 is 15 residues. Trimming cost V 4 bases and J 4 bases; bases outside gene matches: 10. Here the CDR3 reads CASSSRGSGMYEQYF. The CDR3 DNA is TGTGCCAGCAGTTCGCGTGGAAGCGGGATGTACGAGCAGTACTTC.

A few counts support this clone. The chain uses TRBV7-2 and TRBJ2-5; D perhaps matches TRBD1 (6 bases). The CDR3 consists of 14 residues. CDR1 and CDR2 from the germline V gene are SGHTA and FQGNSA. V was clipped by 5 bases and J by 6 bases, with 16 bases between them. As DNA, the CDR3 is TGTGCCAGCAGCGAGGGTGACAGGCGAAAGACCCAGTACTTC. Translation: CASSEGDRRKTQYF.

This clone turned up a few times. The genes are TRBV5-5 and TRBJ1-3; 9 bases are shared with TRBD1. The germline gives CDR1 SGHKS, CDR2 YYEKEE (reference sequence). The CDR3 is 18 residues long. V lost 4 bases to trimming and J lost 4 bases; unmatched junction nucleotides: 15. CDR3 DNA: TGTGCCAGCAGCATATCGATCGGGGGGACAGGGACAGGAAACACCATATATTTT. Protein: CASSISIGGTGTGNTIYF.

This chain joins TRBV10-3 and TRBJ1-1; 11 bases fit TRBD1. Germline V CDR1 and CDR2: ENHRY, SYGVKD. This CDR3 has 16 residues. J was trimmed by 4 bases and V by 2 bases; bases with no gene match: 6. DNA of the CDR3: TGTGCCATCAGTGAGCGGCCGGACAGGGGGCTCACTGAAGCTTTCTTT. Its protein product is CAISERPDRGLTEAFF.

The V gene is TRBV27, the J gene TRBJ2-7, with 10 bases that match TRBD1. The CDR3 sequence is 18 residues long. In germline, CDR1 is MNHEY, CDR2 SMNVEV (reference sequence). Trimming at V came to 3 bases and at J to 3 bases, leaving 14 bases not matched to a gene. The CDR3 here is CASSFRFRPGTGDYEQYF. The CDR3 nucleotides are TGTGCCAGCAGTTTCAGGTTCCGTCCCGGGACAGGGGACTACGAGCAGTACTTC.